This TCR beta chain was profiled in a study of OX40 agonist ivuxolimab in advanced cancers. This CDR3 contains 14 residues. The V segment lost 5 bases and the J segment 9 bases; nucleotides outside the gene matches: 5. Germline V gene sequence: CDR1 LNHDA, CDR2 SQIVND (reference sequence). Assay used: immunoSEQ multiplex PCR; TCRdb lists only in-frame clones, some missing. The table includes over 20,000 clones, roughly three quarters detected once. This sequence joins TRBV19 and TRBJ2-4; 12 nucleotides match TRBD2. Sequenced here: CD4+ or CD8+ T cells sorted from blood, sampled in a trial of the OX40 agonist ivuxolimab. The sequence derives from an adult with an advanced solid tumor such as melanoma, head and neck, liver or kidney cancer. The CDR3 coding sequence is TGTGCCAGTAGTTCGACTAGCGGGAGCCCCATTCAGTACTTC. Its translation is CASSSTSGSPIQYF.